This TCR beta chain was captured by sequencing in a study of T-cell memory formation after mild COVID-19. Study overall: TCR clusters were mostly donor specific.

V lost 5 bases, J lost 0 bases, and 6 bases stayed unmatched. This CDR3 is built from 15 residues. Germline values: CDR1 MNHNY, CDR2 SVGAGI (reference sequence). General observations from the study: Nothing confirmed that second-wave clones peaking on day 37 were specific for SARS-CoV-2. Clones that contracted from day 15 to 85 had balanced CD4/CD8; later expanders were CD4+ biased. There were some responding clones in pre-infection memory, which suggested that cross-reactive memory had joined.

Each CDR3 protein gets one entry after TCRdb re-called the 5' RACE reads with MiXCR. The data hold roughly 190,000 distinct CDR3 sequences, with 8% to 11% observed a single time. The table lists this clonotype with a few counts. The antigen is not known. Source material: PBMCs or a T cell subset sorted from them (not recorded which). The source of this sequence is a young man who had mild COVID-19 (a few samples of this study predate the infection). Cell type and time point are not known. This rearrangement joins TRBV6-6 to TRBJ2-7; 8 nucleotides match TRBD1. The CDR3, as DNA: TGTGCCAGCAGTCCACGACAGGGGCCCTCCTACGAGCAGTACTTC. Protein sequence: CASSPRQGPSYEQYF.